Sequencing of this TCR beta chain was carried out in a study of cytomegalovirus exposure and HLA in healthy donors (TCRdb year 2017). As for the study more broadly: In an earlier analysis of about 560 of the donors, about 260 Gb of sequence data and 100 million or so unique TCR beta sequences from some 170 million T cells were reported. Across around 400 genotyped donors of the cohort, an average of 235,054 unique TCR beta nucleotide sequences per donor were sequenced, and roughly 20% of those sequences were non-productive. The study aimed to test whether cataloging public T cell receptors could reveal signatures of past pathogen exposure. Both class I and class II loci were covered by HLA typing, at four-digit resolution. Every discovery cohort repertoire had been produced on one sequencing platform. A later analysis re-analyzed previously published TCR beta repertoires from approximately 700 donors and added high-resolution HLA genotyping to study TCR occurrence patterns. A separate validation cohort of roughly 130 different subjects was used in addition to the roughly 720-subject first cohort. An early release that covered about 600 HLA-typed donors contained about 290 gigabases of sequencing data and roughly 84 million unique TCR sequences. Rather than drawing on any new phenotypic data, the later analysis identified candidate immune exposures from TCR beta sequences and the way those sequences occurred across donors. The study profiled the T cell repertoires of some 610 subjects by immunosequencing and related them to cytomegalovirus serostatus. To predict cytomegalovirus infection status, the study combined high-throughput TCR immunosequencing, statistical association of individual TCRs with disease status, and machine learning. Donor age, sex, ethnicity and CMV serostatus were collected together with the repertoire data. To decide whether each TCR beta V gene segment behaved as functional or pseudogenic, an earlier analysis of fewer than 750 of the donors relied on high-throughput TCR beta sequencing. Several DR-DQ haplotypes were handled as single units for association and clustering, since linkage in the cohort was strong. The number of donors typed differed by locus, with 629-630 for A, B, C, DRB1 and DQB1, roughly 520 for DQA1, over 600 for DPA1, and 400 to 490 for DPB1. A later genetic analysis took genome-wide SNP genotypes for about 60% of the roughly 670 donors and used that subset as a discovery cohort. Of the roughly 400 genotyped donors, roughly 80% fell in the genetic ancestry cluster associated with self-reported Caucasian donors.

Comment on this clone: Its antigen is still unknown. No much larger clone is present one base from it, and per-base qualities are unavailable.

The library was prepared using the immunoSEQ multiplex PCR assay. A mixture of 60 forward primers for TCR Vbeta segments and 13 reverse primers for TCR Jbeta segments was used in the multiplex PCR. The CDR3 region of rearranged TCR beta genes was amplified from genomic DNA with a multiplex PCR assay. The amplified TCR beta libraries were sequenced on the Illumina HiSeq System as 87-base-pair reads. The original pipeline was this. A later analysis counted some 80 million unique TCR beta chains across the 640 or so repertoires, and some 11 million of these chains were shared by at least two donors. A nearest-neighbor algorithm error-corrected the raw reads and collapsed the reads into unique sequences, merging closely related sequences to remove PCR and sequencing errors. CDR3 sequences were aligned to IMGT reference sequences to assign V, D and J gene segments. For a sequence to be retained, a match of at least six nucleotides was required to both a V gene segment and a J gene segment. A rearrangement counted as productive if the CDR3 had no stop codons and remained in frame with V and J, and every other rearrangement counted as non-productive. Following IMGT convention, CDR3 was defined as the stretch from the second conserved V-encoded cysteine to the conserved J-encoded phenylalanine. Sequences without an unambiguous match to a single V gene segment were excluded from the earlier analysis of about 640 of the donors. An earlier analysis of about 600 of the donors called V segments functional above 56.7% productive rearrangements and segregating when the between-donor standard deviation exceeded 5%. A statistical classification framework was built for diagnosing cytomegalovirus status from the catalog of TCR beta chain sequences. A later analysis assigned V and J genes by comparing TCR nucleotide sequences with IMGT/GENE-DB human TR gene sequences. In a later analysis, CDR3 sequences and most-parsimonious VDJ recombination scenarios were assigned using the TCRdist pipeline. In a later analysis, every TCR beta chain was defined by the combination of its CDR3 amino acid sequence and its V-gene family, and reads without a unique V-gene family were dropped. To address suspected cross-contamination and a sequencing artifact, a later analysis removed 592 highly shared, low-generation-probability nucleotide sequences. A later analysis calculated a clonal expansion index for each public chain from normalized within-repertoire ranks of inferred template counts. A later analysis computed generation probabilities with a VDJ recombination model fitted to out-of-frame rearrangements, and checked the results against IGoR. Hypergeometric tests were used in a later analysis to score TCR-TCR, TCR-HLA and TCR-CMV co-occurrence, with a repertoire-size bias correction applied to the TCR pairs. To estimate false discovery rates, a later analysis permuted the HLA or CMV assignments 20 times. A later analysis grouped co-occurring TCRs with DBSCAN, adding TCRdist sequence similarity when clustering within HLA-allele-positive subsets. For co-occurrence clustering, repertoires with fewer than 30,000 or more than 120,000 public chains were excluded, along with roughly 5 repertoires with anomalous nucleotide sharing. TCRdb took this table from immuneACCESS and kept in-frame rearrangements with V and J called. Such tables lack part of the clones; where checked against another copy, unresolved V genes explain under half of the gap, and the rest is unexplained. V and J calls plus clone size are reproduced from that table; the DNA served to infer D and trimming. The sample table lists some 110,000 clones, over 60% of them with a count of one. The top ten clonotypes cover about 13% of the sample.

The cohort consisted of some 670 healthy bone marrow donors. At the time of sampling, all cohort members were nominally healthy, though unrecorded immune exposures were likely present. The donor was CMV seropositive and belonged to the group of 250 to 350 seropositive cohort members. A peripheral blood sample was provided by each donor, and peripheral blood mononuclear cells were used for TCR beta sequencing. The Qiagen DNeasy Blood Extraction Kit was used to extract genomic DNA from the blood cell samples. The full study reports these points: In an earlier analysis of 587 of the donors, most TCR beta V segments appeared in productive rearrangements about 87% or about 30% of the time, broadly matching IMGT annotations. CMV serostatus was the only immune exposure information available for the cohort. It was suggested by the authors that the approach could potentially be generalized to other disease states and immunological phenotypes. In a later analysis, HLA-associated TCR beta chains showed more clonal expansion and lower generation probabilities than non-associated chains that were equally common. Most TCR sequences were observed very rarely across donors, whereas some public TCRs were present in many individuals. In vitro tests confirmed that a few of the cytomegalovirus-associated TCR beta chains recognize cytomegalovirus antigens. Linkage disequilibrium might explain the correlated functional status among segregating V segments, but an unknown experimental factor could not be excluded. Because counts were too low, roughly 16 rarely observed V segments, including chromosome 9 orphons, were left out of the earlier analysis of approximately 580 of the donors. Only TCR beta chains were sequenced in this cohort, and the absence of alpha or paired-chain data limited detectable features. A further reported finding was that TCR beta sequences accurately predicted the HLA-A and HLA-B alleles for most subjects in the first cohort. Sequencing depth was assumed to be roughly uniform across donors in the presence/absence analyses, though that assumption may not hold. Because HLA typing was unavailable for some donors at each locus, only the typed subset was used in association tests. A later analysis associated about 17,000 TCR beta sequences with specific HLA alleles at a false discovery rate of 0.05. According to a later analysis, most CMV-associated TCR beta chains appeared to be HLA-restricted, and the HLA associations seemed to be driven largely by CMV exposure. Strong co-occurrence of HLA alleles, especially DR and DQ, made assigning TCR associations to individual alleles difficult. In a later genetic analysis, a missense DCLRE1C variant was associated with V-gene and J-gene trimming of TCR beta chains, and the association was replicated in an independent cohort. A later analysis reported that several top co-occurrence clusters appeared linked to parvovirus B19, influenza, CMV and Epstein-Barr virus. A cluster of highly shared sequence variants was judged likely to represent a technical artifact of the sequencing pipeline. A later genetic analysis reported fewer N-insertions in productive TCRs among donors in an Asian-associated ancestry cluster than the approximately 670-donor mean. In a later analysis, the rate of TCR association differed among HLA loci, with DRB1 alleles having the most associated TCRs and HLA-C alleles having the fewest. In the study, around 150 TCR beta chains were listed as associated with cytomegalovirus. The classifier was reported to diagnose cytomegalovirus status with high specificity and sensitivity in both the original cohort and the validation cohort.

The source of this sequence is a woman aged 55 to 70 in good health and CMV-seropositive. The sequencing sample was made of PBMCs.

This receptor has the CDR3 CASSFPGLLAGSSYNEQFF. The nucleotide sequence reads as follows: TGTGCCAGCAGCTTCCCTGGACTACTAGCGGGGAGCTCCTACAATGAGCAGTTCTTC. Rearrangement joined TRBV7-2 to TRBJ2-1; TRBD2 fits 10 bases in the junction. The V end gives up 3 bases and the J end 0 bases, leaving 11 bases in the junction not matched to a gene. Looking up the germline V gene yields CDR1 SGHTA and CDR2 FQGNSA. The CDR3 spans 19 residues, from the cysteine through the phenylalanine. Kept here is only the CDR3 DNA, which spans 57 bases and is read in frame from base 1.